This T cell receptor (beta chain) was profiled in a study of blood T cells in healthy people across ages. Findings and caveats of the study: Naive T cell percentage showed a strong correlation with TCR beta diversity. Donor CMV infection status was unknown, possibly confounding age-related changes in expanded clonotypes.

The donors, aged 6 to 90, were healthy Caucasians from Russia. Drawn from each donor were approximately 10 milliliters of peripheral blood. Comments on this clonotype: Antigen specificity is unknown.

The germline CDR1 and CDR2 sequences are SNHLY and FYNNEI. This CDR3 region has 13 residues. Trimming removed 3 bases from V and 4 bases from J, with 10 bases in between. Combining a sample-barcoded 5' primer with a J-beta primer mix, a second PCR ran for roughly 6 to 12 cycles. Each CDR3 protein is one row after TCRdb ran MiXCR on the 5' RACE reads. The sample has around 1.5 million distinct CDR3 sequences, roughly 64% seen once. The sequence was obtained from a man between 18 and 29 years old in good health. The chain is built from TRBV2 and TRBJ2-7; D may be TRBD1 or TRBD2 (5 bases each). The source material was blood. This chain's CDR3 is CASSESRGYEQYF. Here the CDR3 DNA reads TGTGCCAGCAGTGAGTCGAGGGGTTACGAGCAGTACTTC.